The sequence of this T cell receptor (beta chain) was determined in a study of cytotoxic CD8 clonotypes in ibrutinib-treated CLL (dated by TCRdb to about 2021). Background on the whole study: In this cohort, 15 patients were treatment-naive and roughly 10 were relapsed/refractory, while about 18 had unmutated IGHV. Cryopreserved peripheral blood mononuclear cells were obtained before treatment, at response, and at either sustained remission or disease progression. Every remission and progressive disease sample was obtained while ibrutinib was still being received by the patients. Samples at response were collected after a median of roughly 13 months of treatment, with a range of about 6 to 40 months. An average of about 250,000 productive templates and 94,082 productive rearrangements was obtained per sample. Partial responses were observed in 24 patients and complete responses in 2; after a median follow-up of around 68 months, remission was maintained in around 14 patients and progression was observed in approximately twelve. Longitudinal samples were available for about 30% of the roughly 86 trial participants.

Sequences KGHSH (CDR1) and LQKENI (CDR2) are obtained from the germline V gene. The CDR3 runs 15 amino acids, cysteine and phenylalanine included. The entry retains the CDR3 DNA only, 45 bases that are in frame from base 1. Compared with germline, V lacks 4 bases and J lacks 7 bases; bases without a gene match: 3. This sample's time point label indicates: progressive disease on ibrutinib. For TCR beta library preparation, 1.5 to 2 micrograms of genomic DNA were extracted from the cryopreserved PBMCs. Longitudinal blood samples from CLL patients receiving ibrutinib monotherapy were subjected to high-throughput TCR beta sequencing. The patients took part in an open-label, single-center phase 2 trial of ibrutinib monotherapy. The investigation overall reported the following: Baseline clonality was found to be higher than that of age-matched healthy donors and was strongly correlated with circulating CD8+ T-cell counts. Clonality rose at ibrutinib response, remained stable during sustained remission, and dropped back toward baseline at progression. Public clonotypes were rare and either shrank or stayed stable during treatment, and the rise in clonality at ibrutinib response reflected expansion of private clonotypes. Sustained-remission and progressing patients did not have matched sampling times, and lymph node repertoires were not examined.

The goal of deep resolution MiSeq sequencing was a depth between 1 in 1 million and 1 in 200,000 T cells, and coverage averaged 10x per clonotype. The immunoSEQ hsTCRB Kit was used to generate the TCR beta libraries. In the source study's methods: The data were analyzed with ImmunoSEQ Analyzer and ImmunoSEQ Data Assistant, and V, D and J gene assignments followed IMGT definitions. Clonality, which ranges from 0 to 1, was calculated as one minus the normalized Shannon entropy of productive rearrangement frequencies. Only overrepresented clonotypes making up at least 0.05% of each patient's repertoire were included in the public clonotype analysis. Repertoires from more than ten age-matched healthy donors in immuneACCESS were used as clonality controls. TCRdb took over this immuneACCESS table, retaining in-frame rearrangements with V and J assigned. Such tables are incomplete; in checked studies, under half of the missing clones stem from an unresolved V gene, and the remainder is unexplained. That table furnishes V, J and clone size, whereas the DNA furnished D and trimming. Within this sample are tens of thousands of clones, with 54% of them counted one time only. Of the sample, around 25% falls within the top ten clones.

As regards this clone: No antigen is known for it. Per-nucleotide qualities are absent, and no much larger clonotype sits a single base away.

The TCR originated in a human donor with chronic lymphocytic leukemia. The material sequenced was PBMCs, taken at disease progression, from a patient treated with ibrutinib. Recombination joined TRBV18 with TRBJ2-4, with 14 junctional bases fitting TRBD2. The nucleotide sequence reads TGTGCCAGCTCACGGACTAGCGGGGGGTTGAACATTCAGTACTTC. Translation gives CASSRTSGGLNIQYF.